This passage covers 9 T cell receptor beta chains from one sample sequenced in a study of CD8+ T cells in alopecia areata (dated by TCRdb to about 2018). The library was made by the immunoSEQ multiplex PCR assay. RNA was extracted from all samples and reverse transcribed into cDNA, which served as template for TCR sequencing. Imported from immuneACCESS, the table was reduced by TCRdb to in-frame sequences with V and J called. These copies leave out some clones; in studies compared against another copy, an unresolved V gene accounts for under half, and the cause of the remainder is not known. This sample is represented by more than 95,000 clones; just over 85% of them were singletons. The ten largest make up roughly 10% of the sample. According to the study, the label for this sample's treatment or condition signals: oral pan-JAK inhibitor, 5-10 mg twice daily. The sequencing here drew on CD8+ T cells sorted from blood, taken at roughly week 30, from a patient treated with tofacitinib. The origin of the receptors is a human donor with alopecia areata.

The rearrangement joins TRBV5-6 to TRBJ2-7; D may be TRBD2 (6 bases). This CDR3 has 13 residues. Looked up from germline, CDR1 is SGHDT and CDR2 is YYEEEE. Trimming pared 0 bases from V and 5 bases from J, leaving 9 bases between. DNA for the CDR3: TGTGCCAGCAGCTTGGCAGCGGGCCACGAGCAGTACTTC. This gives the protein CASSLAAGHEQYF.

The chain combines TRBV7-3 with TRBJ1-1; perhaps TRBD1 as D (5 bases). Trimming pared 5 bases from V and 6 bases from J, leaving 16 bases between. The CDR3 extends over 14 amino acids. The germline V gene has CDR1 SGHTA and CDR2 FQGTGA. The CDR3 is CASSLMGGTAEAFF. The CDR3 DNA sequence: TGTGCCAGCAGCCTCATGGGGGGAACAGCTGAAGCTTTCTTT.

The CDR3 protein is CSVVSVGETQYF. The CDR3 nucleotides are TGCAGCGTTGTATCTGTAGGAGAGACCCAGTACTTC. The chain employs TRBV29-1 and TRBJ2-5; D gene ambiguous. The CDR3 sequence is 12 residues long. CDR1 and CDR2 (germline): SQVTM, ANQGSEA. The germline V and J ends were trimmed by 4 bases and 4 bases, with 10 bases remaining between them.

J is TRBJ1-2 and V is TRBV9; D unclear. Trimming cost V 4 bases and J 6 bases, with 7 bases left between them. The germline CDR1 and CDR2 sequences are SGDLS and YYNGEE. This CDR3 is built from 11 residues. The CDR3 DNA reads TGTGCCAGCAGCTCACGGAATGGCTACACCTTC. This codes for CASSSRNGYTF.

This chain connects TRBV13 to TRBJ2-7; D unresolved. Between the trimmed V and J ends, which lost 4 bases and 4 bases, there was a span of 8 bases. From germline, CDR1 is PRHDT and CDR2 FYEKMQ (reference sequence). This CDR3 has 12 amino acids. The CDR3 sequence: CASSSAAYEQYF. For the CDR3, the DNA is TGTGCCAGCAGCTCTGCGGCTTACGAGCAGTACTTC.

The rearrangement joins TRBV5-8 to TRBJ2-1; D not certain. With 0 bases removed from V and 9 bases from J, the gap between germline ends came to 4 bases. This CDR3 region has 11 residues. Germline V gives CDR1 SGHTS, CDR2 YDEGEE. CDR3 nucleotide sequence: TGTGCCAGCAGCTTGGTGGGTGAGCAGTTCTTC. This sequence encodes CASSLVGEQFF.

This clone was counted a single time. V and J are TRBV29-1 and TRBJ2-7; possibly TRBD1 or TRBD2 for D (7 bases each). The CDR3 sequence is 12 residues long. Trimming pared 5 bases from V and 6 bases from J, leaving 14 bases between. Per germline, CDR1 SQVTM and CDR2 ANQGSEA. In DNA, the CDR3 is TGCAGCGTTCGTACAGGGGAGGGCGAGCAGTACTTC. This sequence encodes CSVRTGEGEQYF.

The chain combines TRBV7-3 with TRBJ2-1; weak D call: TRBD2 (5 bases). CDR3 size: 16 residues. The germline gives CDR1 SGHTA, CDR2 FQGTGA. V dropped 4 bases and J dropped 1 base, with 14 bases sitting between them. CDR3 nucleotides: TGTGCCAGCAGCTCCTTGGGCGGGTCGTCCTACAATGAGCAGTTCTTC. Translated, it gives CASSSLGGSSYNEQFF.

V is TRBV21-1 and J is TRBJ1-2; the D call of TRBD1 is as the table states it, not checked on the DNA. TRBV21-1 is marked as a pseudogene. The CDR3 has 12 residues. CDR3 amino acids: CASSKGAVVYTF. In DNA form, the CDR3 reads TGTGCCAGCAGCAAAGGGGCAGTGGTTTATACCTTC.